The 30 T cell receptor beta chains given below trace back to one sample, sequenced in a study of control samples from healthy donors and cancer patients. TCRdb's copy holds only in-frame clones and misses some; the assay was immunoSEQ multiplex PCR. This table has approximately 100,000 clones, around 80% appearing once. The sequenced sample was blood. Receptor source: a man aged 55 to 70 in good health.

The V call is TRBV5-8, the J call TRBJ2-7; weak D call: TRBD2 (6 bases). This CDR3 is 17 amino acids long. Trimming cost V 4 bases and J 0 bases, with 20 bases left between them. Germline CDR1 reads SGHTS; CDR2 reads YDEGEE. The CDR3 loop reads CASSGILEGLSSYEQYF. For the CDR3, the DNA is TGTGCCAGCAGCGGTATACTGGAGGGCCTGAGCTCCTACGAGCAGTACTTC.

The V gene is TRBV28, the J gene TRBJ1-3; no clear D gene. The V gene's germline CDR1 is MDHEN and CDR2 SYDVKM. V gave up 7 bases and J gave up 0 bases, with 13 bases separating them. The CDR3 consists of 15 residues. The CDR3 DNA is TGTGCCAGCACCGTTCACGGGGTCTCTGGAAACACCATATATTTT. Amino acids: CASTVHGVSGNTIYF.

The chain is built from TRBV2 and TRBJ2-5; D unresolved. CDR1 and CDR2 from the germline V gene are SNHLY and FYNNEI. The ends were cut back, 6 bases at V and 5 bases at J, with 7 bases in the middle. CDR3 size: 11 residues. CDR3 in amino acids: CASRQTETQYF. CDR3 in DNA: TGTGCCAGCAGGCAGACCGAGACCCAGTACTTC.

The gene calls are TRBV6-4 and TRBJ2-3; maybe TRBD2 (7 bases). The CDR3 loop spans 16 amino acids. Germline V gives CDR1 MRHNA, CDR2 SNTAGT. With 6 bases removed from V and 3 bases from J, the gap between germline ends came to 19 bases. The CDR3 reads CASSLRGGAATDTQYF. The CDR3 bases are TGTGCCAGCAGCCTGAGGGGGGGGGCCGCGACAGATACGCAGTATTTT.

This sequence joins TRBV6-5 and TRBJ1-2; TRBD1 matches 7 bases. The trim removed 8 bases at V and 3 bases at J, leaving 12 bases unmatched. The CDR3 contains 15 residues. CDR1 and CDR2 (germline): MNHEY, SVGAGI. The DNA of the CDR3 is TGTGCCAGCCGCTTTGACGGGACAGCCTACTATGGCTACACCTTC. Its protein is CASRFDGTAYYGYTF.

The genes are TRBV6-5 and TRBJ2-1; 7 bases fit TRBD2. This CDR3 is 12 amino acids long. V lost 6 bases and J lost 12; bases outside the gene matches: 8. Germline V gene lookup returns CDR1 MNHEY and CDR2 SVGAGI. The CDR3 here is CASSLGRGRQFF. The CDR3 DNA is TGTGCCAGCAGCTTGGGGAGGGGCAGGCAGTTCTTC.

The chain carries TRBV9 and TRBJ1-1, with D maybe TRBD1 (6 bases). Germline CDR1 is SGDLS and CDR2 is YYNGEE. This CDR3 has 15 residues. The ends were cut back, 4 bases at V and 0 bases at J, with 13 bases in the middle. The CDR3 DNA sequence: TGTGCCAGCAGCCCCCACAGGGAGATGAACACTGAAGCTTTCTTT. It translates to CASSPHREMNTEAFF.

This chain joins TRBV7-6 and TRBJ1-1; D may be TRBD1 (5 bases). The V end was cut by 2 bases, the J end by 4 bases, with 23 bases between. This CDR3 region has 18 residues. Germline values: CDR1 SGHVS, CDR2 FNYEAQ. CDR3 residues: CASSLMPGSAVEGTEAFF. CDR3 in DNA: TGTGCCAGCAGCTTAATGCCAGGGAGTGCCGTTGAGGGCACTGAAGCTTTCTTT. Combining the CDR3 with reference TRBV7-6 and TRBJ1-1 gives the whole variable domain GAGVSQSPRYKVTKRGQDVALRCDPISGHVSLYWYRQALGQGPEFLTYFNYEAQQDKSGLPNDRFSAERPEGSISTLTIQRTEQRDSAMYRCASSLMPGSAVEGTEAFFGQGTRLTVV.

The chain couples TRBV4-2 to TRBJ2-3, with D unresolved. Germline CDR1 reads LGHNA; CDR2 reads YNFKEQ. V was cut by 0 bases and J by 4 bases, with 11 bases left in between. The CDR3 spans 15 residues. The CDR3 loop reads CASSQDLVGADTQYF. CDR3 DNA sequence: TGTGCCAGCAGCCAAGATCTCGTAGGCGCAGATACGCAGTATTTT.

The chain uses TRBV6-6 and TRBJ1-5; D unresolved. This CDR3 region has 13 residues. Germline V gene sequence: CDR1 MNHNY, CDR2 SVGAGI (reference sequence). V was pared by 6 bases and J by 6 bases, with 12 bases between. The CDR3 loop is CASSNQFGQPQHF. The CDR3, as DNA: TGTGCCAGCAGCAACCAATTCGGTCAGCCCCAGCATTTT.

J is TRBJ2-6 and V is TRBV18, with no clear D. Germline V gene data show CDR1 as KGHSH and CDR2 as LQKENI. With 2 bases removed from V and 2 bases from J, the gap between germline ends came to 10 bases. The CDR3 is 16 amino acids. CDR3 in DNA: TGTGCCAGCTCACCATCGCCCGCACCTGGGGCCAACGTCCTGACTTTC. This translates into CASSPSPAPGANVLTF.

The rearrangement uses TRBV7-8 and TRBJ1-4, with D possibly TRBD1 on 6 matching bases. Germline assignment: CDR1 SGHVS and CDR2 FQNEAQ. The CDR3 loop spans 15 amino acids. V was shortened by 5 bases and J by 8 bases, with 18 bases between the two germline ends. CDR3: CASSRETGRLEKLFF. CDR3 sequence (DNA): TGTGCCAGCAGCAGAGAGACAGGTCGGCTCGAAAAACTGTTTTTT.

The chain employs TRBV12-3 or TRBV12-4 and TRBJ2-7; no firm D call. Trimming removed 4 bases at V and 2 bases at J, with 6 bases between. The CDR3 has 12 amino acids. The CDR3 DNA sequence: TGTGCCAGCAGTTCCTTCCCCTACGAGCAGTACTTC. Protein: CASSSFPYEQYF.

This chain joins TRBV9 and TRBJ2-3; D perhaps matches TRBD2 (5 bases). V lost 3 bases and J 3 bases, leaving 8 bases between the germline ends. Germline CDR1 SGDLS, CDR2 YYNGEE. CDR3 length: 13 amino acids. The CDR3 DNA reads as TGTGCCAGCAGCGGACTAATTACAGATACGCAGTATTTT. This codes for CASSGLITDTQYF. The variable domain in full, with the rest retrieved from reference TRBV9 and TRBJ2-3, is DSGVTQTPKHLITATGQRVTLRCSPRSGDLSVYWYQQSLDQGLQFLIQYYNGEERAKGNILERFSAQQFPDLHSELNLSSLELGDSALYFCASSGLITDTQYFGPGTRLTVL.

The J gene is TRBJ2-7, the V gene TRBV9, with TRBD1 identical over 8 bases. The CDR3 loop spans 13 amino acids. With V trimmed by 6 bases and J by 7 bases, 9 bases remained unmatched. Germline lookup yields CDR1 SGDLS and CDR2 YYNGEE. The CDR3 sequence is CASTPTGVGEQYF. The DNA for the CDR3 is TGTGCCAGCACCCCGACAGGGGTGGGTGAGCAGTACTTC.

The rearrangement uses TRBV6-5 and TRBJ2-1; D is possibly TRBD2 (5 bases). V was cut by 7 bases and J by 0 bases, with 13 bases left in between. CDR3 size: 15 residues. Per the germline V gene, CDR1 is MNHEY and CDR2 is SVGAGI. The CDR3 DNA reads as TGTGCCAGCACCCGAGGGCTAGTCTCCTACAATGAGCAGTTCTTC. As protein: CASTRGLVSYNEQFF.

This chain uses TRBV27 with TRBJ2-7; D uncertain. Germline CDR1 reads MNHEY; CDR2 reads SMNVEV (reference sequence). The CDR3 is 12 residues long. The germline V and J ends were trimmed by 1 base and 3 bases, with 4 bases remaining between them. CDR3 bases: TGTGCCAGCAGTTTATTTGGCTACGAGCAGTACTTC. Its translation is CASSLFGYEQYF.

This clone was observed a few times. The CDR3 spells CASSLTGPGTGELFF. The CDR3 DNA is TGCGCCAGCAGCTTAACGGGACCCGGCACCGGGGAGCTGTTTTTT. The chain carries TRBV5-1 and TRBJ2-2; either TRBD1 or TRBD2 may supply D (5 bases each). This CDR3 spans 15 amino acids. Germline V lookup: CDR1 SGHRS, CDR2 YFSETQ. Trimming stripped 2 bases from V and 4 bases from J, with 12 bases between.

This clone was recorded only once. The gene calls are TRBV2 and TRBJ2-1, with unresolved D. The germline CDR1 and CDR2 sequences are SNHLY and FYNNEI. Trimming stripped 5 bases from V and 4 bases from J, with 9 bases between. This CDR3 is built from 13 residues. CDR3 sequence: CASSLNSYNEQFF. DNA for the CDR3: TGTGCCAGCAGTCTCAACTCGTACAATGAGCAGTTCTTC.

The DNA of the CDR3 is TGTGCCAGTAGTCCTCAGGGTTTCAACACTGAAGCTTTCTTT. Its protein product is CASSPQGFNTEAFF. The chain combines TRBV19 with TRBJ1-1; D possibly corresponds to TRBD1 (5 bases). CDR3 length: 14 residues. Per the germline V gene, CDR1 is LNHDA and CDR2 is SQIVND (reference sequence). V lost 5 bases and J 2 bases, leaving 12 bases between the germline ends.

The V and J genes are TRBV9 and TRBJ2-1; 8 nucleotides agree with TRBD1. Unmatched junction bases numbered 4, after V lost 4 bases and J lost 4 bases. The germline gives CDR1 SGDLS, CDR2 YYNGEE. CDR3 length: 14 amino acids. CDR3 DNA sequence: TGTGCCAGCAGCTCCAGGACAGGGTACAATGAGCAGTTCTTC. Encoded protein: CASSSRTGYNEQFF.

The chain combines TRBV28 with TRBJ2-4; D is unresolved. Germline V gene data show CDR1 as MDHEN and CDR2 as SYDVKM. The CDR3 consists of 16 residues. The ends were cut back, 5 bases at V and 0 bases at J, with 14 bases in the middle. As DNA, the CDR3 is TGTGCCAGCAGTGGCCCGGATACACTAGCCAAAAACATTCAGTACTTC. Translating it yields CASSGPDTLAKNIQYF.

This chain connects TRBV18 to TRBJ2-3, with 7 bases lining up with TRBD2. The CDR3 extends over 15 amino acids. From germline, CDR1 is KGHSH and CDR2 LQKENI. The J segment lost 6 bases and the V segment lost 0 bases, leaving 6 bases of the junction unmatched. CDR3 protein: CASSPPSGGWDTQYF. The CDR3 DNA sequence: TGTGCCAGCTCACCACCGTCGGGGGGATGGGATACGCAGTATTTT.

This clone was counted a few times. This chain links TRBV10-1 with TRBJ1-2; no clear D. The CDR3 has 15 residues. Germline CDR1 WNHNN, CDR2 SYGVQD (reference sequence). Trimming removed 3 bases from V and 2 bases from J, with 13 bases in between. The CDR3 spells CASSDGGFRNYGYTF. The CDR3 nucleotides are TGCGCCAGCAGTGACGGAGGGTTTCGCAACTATGGCTACACCTTC.

The genes are TRBV5-5 and TRBJ1-1; D remains unclear. Trimming removed 0 bases from V and 5 bases from J, with 8 bases in between. Germline V gene lookup returns CDR1 SGHKS and CDR2 YYEKEE (reference sequence). The CDR3 is made up of 13 amino acids. The CDR3 DNA reads as TGTGCCAGCAGCTTGGTACGCGGGACTGAAGCTTTCTTT. It encodes CASSLVRGTEAFF. Based on the CDR3 plus reference TRBV5-5 and TRBJ1-1, the full variable domain is DAGVTQSPTHLIKTRGQQVTLRCSPISGHKSVSWYQQVLGQGPQFIFQYYEKEERGRGNFPDRFSARQFPNYSSELNVNALLLGDSALYLCASSLVRGTEAFFGQGTRLTVV.

The V and J genes are TRBV5-1 and TRBJ2-7; D gene unclear. Trimming stripped 0 bases from V and 3 bases from J, with 4 bases between. CDR3 length: 12 residues. CDR1 and CDR2 (germline): SGHRS, YFSETQ. The CDR3 protein is CASSLDYYEQYF. Written as DNA, the CDR3 is TGCGCCAGCAGCTTGGACTACTACGAGCAGTACTTC.

V and J are TRBV6-5 and TRBJ1-1; no firm D call. The CDR3 is 13 residues long. From germline, CDR1 is MNHEY and CDR2 SVGAGI. Trimming cost V 10 bases and J 1 base, with 13 bases left between them. The CDR3 is CATFLARNTEAFF. The CDR3 DNA sequence: TGTGCCACCTTCCTAGCGCGGAACACTGAAGCTTTCTTT.

The J gene is TRBJ1-3, the V gene TRBV18; D possibly corresponds to TRBD1 (5 bases). This CDR3 spans 16 amino acids. The germline CDR1 and CDR2 sequences are KGHSH and LQKENI. V was shortened by 5 bases and J by 2 bases, with 16 bases between the two germline ends. In DNA, the CDR3 is TGTGCCAGCTCAGCAGGGACCTCGATGACTGGAAACACCATATATTTT. Its translation is CASSAGTSMTGNTIYF.

The chain employs TRBV12-5 and TRBJ2-7; no clear D gene. Between the trimmed V and J ends, which lost 1 base and 6 bases, there was a span of 10 bases. Per the germline V gene, CDR1 is LGHNT and CDR2 is FRNRAP. The CDR3 runs to 13 residues. CDR3 residues: CASGLGATGEQYF. CDR3 nucleotide sequence: TGTGCTAGTGGTTTGGGTGCTACGGGCGAGCAGTACTTC.

A single count supports this clone. The chain is built from TRBV15 and TRBJ2-1; D is unresolved. CDR3 length: 15 amino acids. Germline loops: CDR1 LNHNV, CDR2 YYDKDF (reference sequence). V lost 5 bases and J lost 6, with 17 bases in between. The CDR3 sequence is CATSLEELGVNEQFF. The CDR3 DNA reads TGTGCCACCAGCCTAGAAGAACTGGGTGTCAATGAGCAGTTCTTC.